This is a list of T cell receptor beta chains from one sample in a study of T cells after yellow fever vaccination. TCRdb redid the calling of the 5' RACE reads with MiXCR, one entry per CDR3 protein. The sample has around 140,000 distinct CDR3 sequences, approximately 6.6% seen once. This specimen consisted of CD4+ T cells sorted from PBMCs, obtained 10 days after the yellow fever booster vaccination. The receptors were sampled from a man younger than 40 who received the YFV17D yellow fever vaccine. CDR3s include the opening cysteine and the closing phenylalanine or tryptophan. The order of the fields is J gene, D gene, clone size, V gene, CDR3 DNA, CDR3 protein. A D gene is named only where the DNA matches it firmly. Only part of the rows carry a size: once, few, many, or a class if the clone is expanded.

>TRBJ2-3|NA|NA|TRBV7-2
TGTGCCAGCAGCTTAGCCGGGCGGAGAACAGATACGCAGTATTTT
CASSLAGRRTDTQYF
>TRBJ1-1|TRBD1|many|TRBV29-1
TGCAGCGTTGAAGGGGTAGACAGGGGGCGAGGAATTAACACTGAAGCTTTCTTT
CSVEGVDRGRGINTEAFF
>TRBJ1-1|TRBD1|many|TRBV12-3/TRBV12-4
TGTGCCAGCCTGAGACAGGGATCGGGGACTGAAGCTTTCTTT
CASLRQGSGTEAFF
>TRBJ2-7|TRBD2|many|TRBV20-1
TGCAGTGTCCGAGCCGGGGGGGAGCTGAAATACGAGCAGTACTTC
CSVRAGGELKYEQYF
>TRBJ2-3|NA|many|TRBV10-3
TGTGCCATGAGGACCCCCTCCACAGATACGCAGTATTTT
CAMRTPSTDTQYF
>TRBJ2-3|TRBD2|many|TRBV6-1
TGTGCCAGCTCCCCCCTGGGAGCGGGAGCTGGAGATACGCAGTATTTT
CASSPLGAGAGDTQYF
>TRBJ2-7|NA|many|TRBV28
TGTGCCAGCATAGTTAGCGGAGCCTCCTACGAGCAGTACTTC
CASIVSGASYEQYF
>TRBJ2-1|TRBD2|many|TRBV20-1
TGCAGTGCTAGGGGGGTAGCGGGAGGCAATGAGCAGTTCTTC
CSARGVAGGNEQFF
>TRBJ2-7|NA|many|TRBV7-2
TGTGCCAGCACCCCCGGGCAGGGCGGATACGAGCAGTACTTC
CASTPGQGGYEQYF
>TRBJ1-4|TRBD1|many|TRBV20-1
TGCAGTGCCAGGGGGTCGGGTCGTAATGAAAAACTGTTTTTT
CSARGSGRNEKLFF
>TRBJ2-1|NA|many|TRBV19
TGTGCCAGTAGTATAGATACCCGACAGAACAAGCAGTTCTTC
CASSIDTRQNKQFF
>TRBJ2-5|TRBD2|NA|TRBV7-8
TGTGCCAGCAGCCCTCAGACTAGCGGGGTACAAGAGACCCAGTACTTC
CASSPQTSGVQETQYF
>TRBJ2-3|TRBD1|NA|TRBV11-1
TGTGCCAGCAGCAACCCCGGGACAGGCTTATTTACGCAGTATTTT
CASSNPGTGLFTQYF
>TRBJ2-2|NA|many|TRBV3-1
TGTGCCAGCAGCCTGACGGGGGAGCTGTTTTTT
CASSLTGELFF
>TRBJ2-1|TRBD2|many|TRBV3-1
TGTGCCAGCAAAGGGACTAGGGGCTACAATGAGCAGTTCTTC
CASKGTRGYNEQFF
>TRBJ2-7|TRBD2|NA|TRBV20-1
TGCAGTGCTAGAGAGACTAGCGGGAACCACTTGGAGCAGTACTTC
CSARETSGNHLEQYF
>TRBJ2-2|NA|many|TRBV6-5
TGTGCCAGCAGTCGACAGGCGAACACCGGGGAGCTGTTTTTT
CASSRQANTGELFF
>TRBJ2-7|NA|many|TRBV20-1
TGCAGTGCTAGAGATCTTCGGGGGCGGAAAGGATACGAGCAGTACTTC
CSARDLRGRKGYEQYF
>TRBJ2-2|TRBD1|many|TRBV20-1
TGCAGTGCACTTACAGGGGTCGGGGAGCTGTTTTTT
CSALTGVGELFF
>TRBJ2-5|TRBD2|few|TRBV29-1
TGCAGCGCCGGGACTAGCGGGAGAGGAGAGACCCAGTACTTC
CSAGTSGRGETQYF
>TRBJ2-3|NA|NA|TRBV7-9
TGTGCCAGCAGCTTAGCGACTTTCCCAGATACGCAGTATTTT
CASSLATFPDTQYF
>TRBJ2-7|TRBD2|many|TRBV5-1
TGCGCCAGCAGCTTGGGGGTCGCTAGCGGGAGGGCCATGAGCGAGCAGTACTTC
CASSLGVASGRAMSEQYF
>TRBJ1-5|NA|many|TRBV20-1
TGCAGTGCTAGGGCAGGGATAAGTAGTCAGCCCCAGCATTTT
CSARAGISSQPQHF
>TRBJ1-5|TRBD1|many|TRBV7-2
TGTGCCAGCAGCTTATTTGGGTCAGGGGGCTCGCCCCAGCATTTT
CASSLFGSGGSPQHF
>TRBJ1-2|NA|many|TRBV20-1
TGCAGTGCTAGAGTAGAATATGGCTACACCTTC
CSARVEYGYTF
>TRBJ1-2|NA|few|TRBV10-2
TGCGCCAGCAGTAAAGATTGCTATGGCTACACCTTC
CASSKDCYGYTF
>TRBJ2-5|NA|NA|TRBV5-4
TGTGCCAGCAGCCCTACCGGGAAAAGACAAGAGACCCAGTACTTC
CASSPTGKRQETQYF
>TRBJ2-1|TRBD2|many|TRBV6-5
TGTGCCAGCAGTTGGAGCGGGGGGGGCAATGAGCAGTTCTTC
CASSWSGGGNEQFF
>TRBJ1-5|NA|few|TRBV9
TGTGCCAGCAGCGTAGCGGACTCCTATCAGCCCCAGCATTTT
CASSVADSYQPQHF
>TRBJ2-7|TRBD2|few|TRBV13
TGTGCCAGCAGCAAACTCTCTAGCGGCCCCTACGAGCAGTACTTC
CASSKLSSGPYEQYF
>TRBJ2-3|TRBD2|many|TRBV20-1
TGCAGTGCTACGACTAGCGGGATGACAGATACGCAGTATTTT
CSATTSGMTDTQYF
>TRBJ2-3|TRBD2|NA|TRBV5-5
TGTGCCAGCAGCTCCGGAGTGGCGGGAGGCACAGATACGCAGTATTTT
CASSSGVAGGTDTQYF